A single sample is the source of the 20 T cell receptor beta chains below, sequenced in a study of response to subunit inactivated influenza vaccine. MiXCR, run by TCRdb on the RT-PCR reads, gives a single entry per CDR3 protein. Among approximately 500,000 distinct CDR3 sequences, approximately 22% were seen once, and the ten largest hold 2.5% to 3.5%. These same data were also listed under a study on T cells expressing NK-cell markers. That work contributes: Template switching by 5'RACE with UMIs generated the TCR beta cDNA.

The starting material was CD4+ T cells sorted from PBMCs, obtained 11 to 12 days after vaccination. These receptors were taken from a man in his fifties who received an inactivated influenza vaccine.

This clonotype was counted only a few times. CDR3 region: CASTFSGGAGDTQYF. The CDR3 DNA reads as TGTGCCAGCACCTTTAGCGGGGGGGCAGGAGATACGCAGTATTTT. V usage is TRBV25-1 and J usage is TRBJ2-3; TRBD2 aligns across 11 bases. The CDR3 consists of 15 residues. V was pared by 7 bases and J by 5 bases, with 8 bases of the junction left unmatched. Germline lookup yields CDR1 MGHDK and CDR2 SYGVNS.

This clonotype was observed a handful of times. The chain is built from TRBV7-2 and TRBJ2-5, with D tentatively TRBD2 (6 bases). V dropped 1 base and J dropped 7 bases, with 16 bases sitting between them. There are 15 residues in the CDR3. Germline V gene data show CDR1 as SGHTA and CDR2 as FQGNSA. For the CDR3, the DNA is TGTGCCAGCAGCTTAGGGGGGGTCCCCGGAGGGACCCAGTACTTC. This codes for CASSLGGVPGGTQYF.

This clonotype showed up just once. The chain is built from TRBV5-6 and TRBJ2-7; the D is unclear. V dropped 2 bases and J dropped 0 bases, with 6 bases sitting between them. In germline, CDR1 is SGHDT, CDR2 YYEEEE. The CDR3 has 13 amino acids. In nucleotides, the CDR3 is TGTGCCAGCAGCTTTTCAGCCTCCTACGAGCAGTACTTC. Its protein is CASSFSASYEQYF.

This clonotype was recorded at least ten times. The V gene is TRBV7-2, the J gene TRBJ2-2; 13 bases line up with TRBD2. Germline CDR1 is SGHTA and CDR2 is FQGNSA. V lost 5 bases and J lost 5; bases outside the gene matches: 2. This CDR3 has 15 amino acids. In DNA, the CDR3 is TGTGCCAGCAGCCTACTAGCGGGAGGGACCGGGGAGCTGTTTTTT. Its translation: CASSLLAGGTGELFF. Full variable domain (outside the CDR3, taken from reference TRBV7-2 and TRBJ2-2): GAGVSQSPSNKVTEKGKDVELRCDPISGHTALYWYRQSLGQGLEFLIYFQGNSAPDKSGLPSDRFSAERTGGSVSTLTIQRTQQEDSAVYLCASSLLAGGTGELFFGEGSRLTVL.

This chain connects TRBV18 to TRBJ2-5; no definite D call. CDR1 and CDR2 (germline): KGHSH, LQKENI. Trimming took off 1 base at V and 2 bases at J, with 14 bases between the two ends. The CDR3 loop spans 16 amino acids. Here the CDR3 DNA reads TGTGCCAGCTCACCACTGCCGTGGAACCTACAAGAGACCCAGTACTTC. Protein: CASSPLPWNLQETQYF.

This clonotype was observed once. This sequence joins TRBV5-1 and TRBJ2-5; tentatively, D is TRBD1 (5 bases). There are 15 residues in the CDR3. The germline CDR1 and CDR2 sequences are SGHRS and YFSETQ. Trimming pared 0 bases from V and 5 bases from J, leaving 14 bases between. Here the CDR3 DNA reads TGCGCCAGCAGCTTGGCAGGGCGTGTGTGGGAGACCCAGTACTTC. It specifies CASSLAGRVWETQYF.

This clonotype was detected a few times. The CDR3 region has the DNA TGTGCCAGCAGCCCAGGGGTGGGCACTGAAGCTTTCTTT. It encodes CASSPGVGTEAFF. This sequence joins TRBV11-2 and TRBJ1-1, with D maybe TRBD1 (6 bases). The CDR3 loop spans 13 amino acids. The V end was cut by 5 bases, the J end by 4 bases, with 11 bases between. Per the germline V gene, CDR1 is SGHAT and CDR2 is FQNNGV.

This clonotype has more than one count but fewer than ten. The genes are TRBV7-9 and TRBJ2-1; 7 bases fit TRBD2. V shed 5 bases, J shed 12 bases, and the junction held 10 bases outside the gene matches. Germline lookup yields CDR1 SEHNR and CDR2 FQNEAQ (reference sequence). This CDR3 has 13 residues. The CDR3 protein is CASSVGTTDGQFF. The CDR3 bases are TGTGCCAGCAGCGTAGGGACTACAGACGGGCAGTTCTTC.

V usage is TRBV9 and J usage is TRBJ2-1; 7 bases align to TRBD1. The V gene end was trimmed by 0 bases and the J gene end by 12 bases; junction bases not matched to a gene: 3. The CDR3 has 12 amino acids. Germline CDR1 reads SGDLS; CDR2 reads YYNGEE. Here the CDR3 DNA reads TGTGCCAGCAGCGTAGAGGGGGCTCGGCAGTTCTTC. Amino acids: CASSVEGARQFF.

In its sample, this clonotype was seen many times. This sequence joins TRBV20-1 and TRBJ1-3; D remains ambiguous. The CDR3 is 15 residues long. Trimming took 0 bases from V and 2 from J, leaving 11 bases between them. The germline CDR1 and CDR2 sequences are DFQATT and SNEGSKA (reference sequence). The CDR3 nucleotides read TGCAGTGCTAGAGATGTTGGGTCCGCTGGAAACACCATATATTTT. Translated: CSARDVGSAGNTIYF.

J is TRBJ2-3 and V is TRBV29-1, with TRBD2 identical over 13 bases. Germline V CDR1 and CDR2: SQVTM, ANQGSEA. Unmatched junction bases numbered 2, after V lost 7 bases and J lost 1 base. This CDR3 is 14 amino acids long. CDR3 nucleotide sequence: TGCAGCGGGACTAGCGGGAGTGGCACAGATACGCAGTATTTT. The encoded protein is CSGTSGSGTDTQYF.

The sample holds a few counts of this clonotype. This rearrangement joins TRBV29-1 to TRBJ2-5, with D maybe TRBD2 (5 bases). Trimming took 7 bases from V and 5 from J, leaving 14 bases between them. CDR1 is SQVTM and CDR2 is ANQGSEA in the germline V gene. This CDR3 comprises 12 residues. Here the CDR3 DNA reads TGCAGCGGCATATCGGGCGGGGAGACCCAGTACTTC. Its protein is CSGISGGETQYF.

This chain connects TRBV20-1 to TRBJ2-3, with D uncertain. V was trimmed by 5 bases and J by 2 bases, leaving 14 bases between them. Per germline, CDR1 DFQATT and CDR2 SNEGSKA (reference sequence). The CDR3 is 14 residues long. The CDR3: CSAGSPIYTDTQYF. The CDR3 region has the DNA TGCAGTGCTGGCTCCCCAATATACACAGATACGCAGTATTTT.

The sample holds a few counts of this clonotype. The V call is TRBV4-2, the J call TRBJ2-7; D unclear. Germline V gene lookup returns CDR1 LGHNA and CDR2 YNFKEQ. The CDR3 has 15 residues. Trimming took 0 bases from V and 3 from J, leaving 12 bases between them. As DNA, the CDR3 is TGTGCCAGCAGCCAAGAGCGACGGACCCACTACGAGCAGTACTTC. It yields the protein CASSQERRTHYEQYF.

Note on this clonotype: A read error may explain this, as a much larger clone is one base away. The CDR3 region is CSVSGATDTQCF. The CDR3 DNA reads TGCAGTGTATCGGGGGCCACAGATACGCAGTGTTTT. V usage is TRBV20-1 and J usage is TRBJ2-3; either TRBD1 or TRBD2 may fit D (6 bases each). The CDR3 contains 12 residues. Germline values: CDR1 DFQATT, CDR2 SNEGSKA (reference sequence).

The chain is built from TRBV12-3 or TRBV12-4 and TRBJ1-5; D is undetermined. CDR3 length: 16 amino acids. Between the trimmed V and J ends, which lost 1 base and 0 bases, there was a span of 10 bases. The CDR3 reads CASSLGIGNSNQPQHF. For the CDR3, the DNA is TGTGCCAGCAGTTTAGGGATAGGGAATAGCAATCAGCCCCAGCATTTT.

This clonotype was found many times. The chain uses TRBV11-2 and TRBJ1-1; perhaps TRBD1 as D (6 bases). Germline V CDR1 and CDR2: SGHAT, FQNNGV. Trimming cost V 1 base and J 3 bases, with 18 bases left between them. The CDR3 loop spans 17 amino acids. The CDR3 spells CASSLGTWGQADTEAFF. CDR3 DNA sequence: TGTGCCAGCAGCTTAGGAACTTGGGGGCAGGCGGACACTGAAGCTTTCTTT.

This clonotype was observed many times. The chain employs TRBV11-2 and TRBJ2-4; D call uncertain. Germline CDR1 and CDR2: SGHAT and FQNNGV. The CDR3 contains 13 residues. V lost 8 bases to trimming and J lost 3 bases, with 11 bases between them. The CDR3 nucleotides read TGTGCCAGCCCGAAGATGGGCAAAAACATTCAGTACTTC. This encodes CASPKMGKNIQYF.

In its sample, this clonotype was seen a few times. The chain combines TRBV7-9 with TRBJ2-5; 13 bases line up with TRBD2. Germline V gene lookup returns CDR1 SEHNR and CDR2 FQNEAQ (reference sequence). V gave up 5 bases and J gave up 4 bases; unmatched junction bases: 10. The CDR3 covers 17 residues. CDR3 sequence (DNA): TGTGCCAGCAGCCCGGGACTAGCGGGGACTCCAGGAGAGACCCAGTACTTC. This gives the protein CASSPGLAGTPGETQYF.

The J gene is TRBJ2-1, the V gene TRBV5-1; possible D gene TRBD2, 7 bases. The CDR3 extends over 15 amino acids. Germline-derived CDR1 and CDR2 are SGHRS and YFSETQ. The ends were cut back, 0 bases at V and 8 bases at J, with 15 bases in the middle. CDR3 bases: TGCGCCAGCAGCTTGGGGCGTGGGGGGGCCCATGAGCAGTTCTTC. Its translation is CASSLGRGGAHEQFF.